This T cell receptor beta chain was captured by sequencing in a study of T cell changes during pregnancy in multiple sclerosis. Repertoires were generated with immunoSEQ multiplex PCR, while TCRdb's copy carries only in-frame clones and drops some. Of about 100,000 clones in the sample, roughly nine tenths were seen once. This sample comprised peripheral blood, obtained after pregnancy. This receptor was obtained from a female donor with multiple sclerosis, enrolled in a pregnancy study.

The CDR3 sequence: CASSYSYFAGGHEQYF. Written as DNA, the CDR3 is TGTGCCAGCAGTTACTCGTATTTCGCAGGGGGCCACGAGCAGTACTTC. V and J are TRBV6-5 and TRBJ2-7, with TRBD1 identical over 8 bases. The junction had 9 bases not matched to a gene; V was cut back by 0 bases and J by 5 bases. This CDR3 has 16 residues. CDR1 and CDR2 from the germline V gene are MNHEY and SVGAGI.